This TCR beta chain is from a study of T-cell reconstitution after alpha-beta-depleted transplantation in children. Germline loops: CDR1 MDHEN, CDR2 SYDVKM. V was pared by 5 bases and J by 5 bases, with 8 bases of the junction left unmatched. The CDR3 length is 15 residues. TCRbeta library construction was performed incorporating unique molecular identifiers. Using its own MiXCR run on the PCR reads, TCRdb lists one record per CDR3 protein. The sample has 200,000 to 300,000 distinct CDR3 sequences; around 12% are singletons. The starting material was PBMCs from the stem cell graft donor, obtained from the stem cell graft. The receptor was derived from a human donor who donated a stem cell graft to a child with acute lymphoblastic leukemia. The V gene is TRBV28, the J gene TRBJ2-1; 8 nucleotides match TRBD2. The CDR3 nucleotides read TGTGCCAGCAGTCTAAGCGGGGGAGACGACAATGAGCAGTTCTTC. Its protein is CASSLSGGDDNEQFF.